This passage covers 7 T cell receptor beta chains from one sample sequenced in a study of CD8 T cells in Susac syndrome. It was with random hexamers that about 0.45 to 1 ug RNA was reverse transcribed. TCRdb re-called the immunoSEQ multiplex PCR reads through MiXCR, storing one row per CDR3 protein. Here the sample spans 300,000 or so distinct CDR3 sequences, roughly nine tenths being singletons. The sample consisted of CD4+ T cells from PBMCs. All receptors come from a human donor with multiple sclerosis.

The CDR3 spells CAWAVGAGGKQFF. In DNA, the CDR3 is TGTGCCTGGGCGGTGGGTGCGGGTGGGAAGCAGTTCTTC. This chain links TRBV30 with TRBJ2-1; maybe TRBD2 (5 bases). The CDR3 has 13 residues. CDR1 is GTSNPN, CDR2 SVGIG, per germline (reference sequence). Trimming left V 5 bases short and J 11 bases short, with 19 bases between.

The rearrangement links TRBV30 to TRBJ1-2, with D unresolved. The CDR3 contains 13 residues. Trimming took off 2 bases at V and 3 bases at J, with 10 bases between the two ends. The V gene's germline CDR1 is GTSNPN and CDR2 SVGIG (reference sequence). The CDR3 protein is CAWSFDLDYGYTF. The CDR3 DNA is TGTGCCTGGAGTTTCGACCTTGACTATGGCTACACCTTC.

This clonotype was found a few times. CDR3 in DNA: TGCAGTGCGCCTGGGGACAGCCCCTCCTACGAGCAGTACTTC. This codes for CSAPGDSPSYEQYF. This rearrangement joins TRBV20-1 to TRBJ2-7; 7 bases map to TRBD1. The CDR3 is 14 residues long. CDR1 DFQATT and CDR2 SNEGSKA come from the germline V gene (reference sequence). V shed 6 bases, J shed 0 bases, and the junction held 8 bases outside the gene matches.

The CDR3 sequence is CASSEEGQVNSPLHF. As DNA, the CDR3 is TGTGCCAGCAGTGAAGAAGGGCAGGTCAATTCACCCCTCCACTTT. This chain joins TRBV6-1 and TRBJ1-6; D not resolved. Germline values: CDR1 MNHNS, CDR2 SASEGT. The CDR3 consists of 15 residues. V was trimmed by 1 base and J by 7 bases, leaving 11 bases between them.

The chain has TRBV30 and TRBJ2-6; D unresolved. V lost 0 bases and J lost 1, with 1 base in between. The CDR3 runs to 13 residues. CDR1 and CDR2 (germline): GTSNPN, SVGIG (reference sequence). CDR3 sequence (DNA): TGTGCCTGGAGTGTATCTGGGGCCAACGTCCTGACTTTC. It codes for CAWSVSGANVLTF.

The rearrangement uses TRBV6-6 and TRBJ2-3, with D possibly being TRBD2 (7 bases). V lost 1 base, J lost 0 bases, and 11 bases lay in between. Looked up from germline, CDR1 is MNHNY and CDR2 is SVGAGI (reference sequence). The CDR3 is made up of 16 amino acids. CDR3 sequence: CASSYLGGGSTDTQYF. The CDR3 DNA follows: TGTGCCAGCAGTTACTTAGGGGGGGGAAGCACAGATACGCAGTATTTT.

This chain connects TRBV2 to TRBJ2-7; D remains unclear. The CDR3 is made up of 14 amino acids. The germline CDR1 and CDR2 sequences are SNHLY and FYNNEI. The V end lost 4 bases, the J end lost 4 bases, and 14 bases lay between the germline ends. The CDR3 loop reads CASSAHPTEYEQYF. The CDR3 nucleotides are TGTGCCAGCAGTGCGCATCCCACAGAGTACGAGCAGTACTTC. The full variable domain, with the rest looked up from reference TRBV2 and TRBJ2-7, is EPEVTQTPSHQVTQMGQEVILRCVPISNHLYFYWYRQILGQKVEFLVSFYNNEISEKSEIFDDQFSVERPDGSNFTLKIRSTKLEDSAMYFCASSAHPTEYEQYFGPGTRLTVT.